The rows below give T cell receptor beta chains drawn from one sample of a study of cytomegalovirus exposure and HLA in healthy donors. TCRdb's copy holds only in-frame clones and misses some; the assay was immunoSEQ multiplex PCR. The sample records some 160,000 clones, more than 85% being singletons. Sequencing was done on a sample of PBMCs. Receptors originate from a man between 18 and 35 years old in good health and CMV-seronegative. CDR3s include the opening cysteine and the closing phenylalanine or tryptophan. Each record gives: J gene, D gene, V gene, clone size, CDR3 protein, CDR3 DNA. A D gene is named only where the DNA matches it firmly. Not all rows give a size; the values are once, few, many and, for expanded clones, a class.

TRBJ1-1,TRBD1,TRBV6-5,-,CASRSDRAMNTEAFF,TGTGCCAGCAGGTCTGACAGGGCGATGAACACTGAAGCTTTCTTT
TRBJ1-3,-,TRBV15,-,CATSGRGHSGNTIYF,TGTGCCACCAGCGGACGGGGACACTCTGGAAACACCATATATTTT
TRBJ2-7,TRBD1,TRBV30,-,CAWATETGGAYEQYF,TGTGCCTGGGCCACGGAGACAGGGGGAGCCTACGAGCAGTACTTC
TRBJ1-2,-,TRBV29-1,few,CSVEKTPNGYTF,TGCAGCGTTGAAAAGACTCCCAATGGCTACACCTTC
TRBJ2-1,TRBD2,TRBV11-3,once,CASSLTLAGGQSSYNEQFF,TGTGCCAGCAGCTTAACTCTAGCGGGAGGGCAGAGCTCCTACAATGAGCAGTTCTTC
TRBJ2-5,-,TRBV11-3,-,CASSLEGPNLPFAETQYF,TGTGCCAGCAGCTTAGAGGGCCCTAACCTTCCCTTTGCGGAGACCCAGTACTTC
TRBJ2-3,TRBD2,TRBV5-1,once,CASSLAAGGSTDTQYF,TGCGCCAGCAGCTTGGCGGCGGGGGGCTCCACAGATACGCAGTATTTT
TRBJ2-1,-,TRBV5-5,-,CASSLFVGGPVNEQFF,TGTGCCAGCAGCTTGTTTGTCGGAGGACCGGTCAATGAGCAGTTCTTC
TRBJ1-1,-,TRBV5-6,-,CASSLQATEAFF,TGTGCCAGCAGTTTACAGGCTACCGAAGCTTTCTTT
TRBJ1-2,TRBD1,TRBV6-5,-,CASSRQGGYDGYTF,TGTGCCAGCAGTCGACAGGGAGGATATGATGGCTACACCTTC
TRBJ1-1,TRBD1,TRBV5-1,-,CASSRLFQGEEPEAFF,TGCGCCAGCAGCCGACTGTTTCAGGGGGAAGAACCTGAAGCTTTCTTT
TRBJ2-1,-,TRBV2,-,CASSFGWQGRNEQFF,TGTGCCAGCAGTTTCGGGTGGCAGGGAAGGAATGAGCAGTTCTTC
TRBJ2-1,-,TRBV13,-,CASSPAASSYNEQFF,TGTGCCAGCAGCCCGGCGGCGAGCTCCTACAATGAGCAGTTCTTC
TRBJ2-1,TRBD2,TRBV9,once,CASSPGLANSYNEQFF,TGTGCCAGCAGCCCGGGACTAGCAAACTCCTACAATGAGCAGTTCTTC
TRBJ2-7,TRBD1,TRBV19,-,CASSMGQNSYEQYF,TGTGCCAGTAGTATGGGACAGAACTCCTACGAGCAGTACTTC
TRBJ1-1,TRBD1,TRBV7-9,-,CASSLANRGKNTEAFF,TGTGCCAGCAGCTTAGCGAACAGGGGGAAGAACACTGAAGCTTTCTTT
TRBJ1-2,-,TRBV7-2,-,CASSLAVTGNYGYTF,TGTGCCAGCAGCTTAGCGGTGACTGGGAACTATGGCTACACCTTC
TRBJ1-1,-,TRBV7-2,-,CASSPQGLPEAFF,TGTGCCAGCAGCCCGCAGGGTCTCCCTGAAGCTTTCTTT
TRBJ2-1,-,TRBV14,-,CASSQDSVYNEQFF,TGTGCCAGCAGCCAAGATTCAGTCTACAATGAGCAGTTCTTC
TRBJ1-6,-,TRBV10-3,-,CAISESGRGSGSPLHF,TGTGCCATCAGTGAGTCGGGGCGGGGCTCCGGTTCACCCCTCCACTTT
TRBJ2-5,-,TRBV28,-,CASSLLRQREETQYF,TGTGCCAGCAGTTTATTAAGACAGAGAGAAGAGACCCAGTACTTC
TRBJ2-1,TRBD1,TRBV4-3,-,CASSQSKDRDNEQFF,TGCGCCAGCAGCCAGTCGAAGGACAGGGATAATGAGCAGTTCTTC
TRBJ1-4,-,TRBV5-1,-,CASSLGRTNEKLFF,TGCGCCAGCAGCTTGGGTCGGACTAATGAAAAACTGTTTTTT
TRBJ1-4,-,TRBV5-1,-,CASSLAPGRGVNEKLFF,TGCGCCAGCAGCCTGGCCCCGGGGCGCGGGGTAAATGAAAAACTGTTTTTT
TRBJ2-3,TRBD1,TRBV29-1,once,CSAATGFGTDTQYF,TGCAGCGCAGCGACAGGGTTCGGCACAGATACGCAGTATTTT
TRBJ2-7,TRBD2,TRBV5-4,-,CASSFAGGPFGEQYF,TGTGCCAGCAGCTTCGCGGGGGGGCCGTTTGGCGAGCAGTACTTC
TRBJ1-5,-,TRBV6-5,-,CASRGGARQPQHF,TGTGCCAGCAGGGGGGGGGCGCGTCAGCCCCAGCATTTT
TRBJ1-2,TRBD1,TRBV25-1,-,CASSDPRTGGDGYTF,TGTGCCAGCAGTGACCCCCGGACAGGGGGCGATGGCTACACCTTC
TRBJ1-6,-,TRBV6-6,-,CASTRGGNNSPLHF,TGTGCCAGCACCCGGGGGGGGAACAATTCACCCCTCCACTTT
TRBJ2-1,-,TRBV9,-,CASSGSDSYNEQFF,TGTGCCAGCAGCGGCAGCGATTCCTACAATGAGCAGTTCTTC
TRBJ2-1,-,TRBV7-8,-,CASSSVLLAAYNEQFF,TGTGCCAGCAGCTCGGTATTGTTAGCGGCCTACAATGAGCAGTTCTTC
TRBJ2-7,-,TRBV23-1,-,CASSHLPPDSASYEQYF,TGCGCCAGCAGTCATTTGCCCCCGGACTCAGCCTCCTACGAGCAGTACTTC
TRBJ1-2,-,TRBV7-9,-,CASSLVGQGGGYTF,TGTGCCAGCAGCTTAGTCGGGCAGGGAGGTGGCTACACCTTC
TRBJ1-1,TRBD1,TRBV9,once,CASSVGTGADTEAFF,TGTGCCAGCAGCGTCGGGACAGGGGCCGACACTGAAGCTTTCTTT
TRBJ2-3,-,TRBV28,-,CASSLRQIRTDTQYF,TGTGCCAGCAGTCTGCGACAGATCCGCACAGATACGCAGTATTTT
TRBJ1-5,TRBD1,TRBV30,-,CAWTPPGTGWQPQHF,TGTGCCTGGACCCCGCCGGGGACAGGGTGGCAGCCCCAGCATTTT
TRBJ2-7,-,TRBV19,-,CASSIVSSGYEQYF,TGTGCCAGTAGTATAGTTAGCTCTGGCTACGAGCAGTACTTC
TRBJ1-1,-,TRBV7-8,-,CASSLGTTGLRNTEAFF,TGTGCCAGCAGCTTAGGGACCACGGGACTCCGGAACACTGAAGCTTTCTTT
TRBJ1-1,TRBD1,TRBV29-1,once,CSVGGTGGLTEAFF,TGCAGCGTTGGGGGGACAGGGGGACTCACTGAAGCTTTCTTT
TRBJ2-2,TRBD1,TRBV18,-,CASSPDRGPGELFF,TGTGCCAGCTCACCTGACAGGGGCCCCGGGGAGCTGTTTTTT
TRBJ2-2,TRBD2,TRBV5-1,-,CASSPLAGVATGELFF,TGCGCCAGCAGCCCCCTAGCGGGAGTTGCCACCGGGGAGCTGTTTTTT
TRBJ1-1,-,TRBV7-9,-,CASIIIRSGGNTEAFF,TGTGCCAGCATCATAATACGAAGCGGGGGAAACACTGAAGCTTTCTTT
TRBJ1-1,-,TRBV7-9,-,CASSLSRGTEAFF,TGTGCCAGCAGCTTATCTAGGGGCACTGAAGCTTTCTTT
TRBJ2-3,TRBD2,TRBV7-8,-,CASSLVGTSGSTDTQYF,TGTGCCAGCAGCTTAGTTGGGACTAGCGGGAGCACAGATACGCAGTATTTT
TRBJ1-3,-,TRBV11-2,-,CASSLRSAGGGNTIYF,TGTGCCAGCAGCTTAAGGTCGGCAGGAGGTGGAAACACCATATATTTT
TRBJ2-6,TRBD1,TRBV7-9,-,CASSLRGLGANVLTF,TGTGCCAGCAGCTTAAGGGGGCTCGGGGCCAACGTCCTGACTTTC